The 17 T cell receptor beta chains below come from one sample, sequenced in a study of blood T cell repertoires in COVID-19. The protocol was immunoSEQ multiplex PCR, while the TCRdb copy is restricted to in-frame clones and leaves out a portion. The table lists a few hundred thousand clones, 87% of them singletons. Specimen: peripheral blood. These TCRs come from a woman aged 45-60 years who had recovered from COVID-19.

The genes are TRBV27 and TRBJ2-1; 7 nucleotides align to TRBD1. Germline V gives CDR1 MNHEY, CDR2 SMNVEV (reference sequence). With 2 bases clipped from V and 10 bases from J, the junction kept 14 bases outside the gene matches. The CDR3 has 16 amino acids. Here the CDR3 DNA reads TGTGCCAGCAGTTTACGGACAGGCAATAGGGGATCGGAGCAGTTCTTC. Translated: CASSLRTGNRGSEQFF.

The rearrangement joins TRBV25-1 to TRBJ1-1; no firm D call. The V end was cut by 5 bases, the J end by 5 bases, with 12 bases between. The germline V gene encodes CDR1 MGHDK and CDR2 SYGVNS. The CDR3 loop spans 13 amino acids. CDR3 sequence: CASSSRGGTEAFF. The CDR3 region has the DNA TGTGCCAGCAGTTCCCGGGGAGGGACTGAAGCTTTCTTT.

V gene TRBV2 combines with J gene TRBJ1-5; D is possibly TRBD1 (6 bases). From germline, CDR1 is SNHLY and CDR2 FYNNEI. Trimming removed 8 bases from V and 5 bases from J, with 16 bases in between. The CDR3 loop spans 14 amino acids. The CDR3 DNA reads TGTGCCAGCGGATACTACAGGGATGATCAGCCCCAGCATTTT. Its protein is CASGYYRDDQPQHF.

This clone was observed a single time. This chain links TRBV7-2 with TRBJ1-2; D perhaps matches TRBD1 (6 bases). This CDR3 comprises 13 residues. V was clipped by 5 bases and J by 13 bases, with 20 bases between them. Germline lookup yields CDR1 SGHTA and CDR2 FQGNSA. CDR3 loop: CASSLAMTGHGTF. In DNA, the CDR3 is TGTGCCAGCAGCCTCGCCATGACAGGACACGGCACCTTC.

J is TRBJ1-4 and V is TRBV6-5, with 7 bases lining up with TRBD1. The V gene's germline CDR1 is MNHEY and CDR2 SVGAGI. CDR3 size: 16 residues. V shed 3 bases and J 0 bases; nucleotides not matched to a gene: 4. The CDR3 nucleotides read TGTGCCAGCAGTTATTGGGACAGTGCAACTAATGAAAAACTGTTTTTT. Amino acid sequence: CASSYWDSATNEKLFF.

This chain links TRBV10-3 with TRBJ2-7; TRBD1 might be the D (7 bases). The ends were cut back, 10 bases at V and 2 bases at J, with 18 bases in the middle. From germline, CDR1 is ENHRY and CDR2 SYGVKD. This CDR3 contains 14 residues. CDR3 in amino acids: CATGVMTGPYEQYF. The CDR3 region has the DNA TGTGCCACGGGGGTGATGACAGGGCCCTACGAGCAGTACTTC.

The chain recombines TRBV5-1 with TRBJ2-7, with D hard to call. The CDR3 is 14 residues long. CDR1 is SGHRS, CDR2 YFSETQ, per germline. The V and J ends lost 0 bases and 3 bases respectively, with 10 bases between them. CDR3: CASSLGYAGYEQYF. The CDR3 DNA follows: TGCGCCAGCAGCTTGGGTTATGCAGGCTACGAGCAGTACTTC.

This clone has more than one count but fewer than ten. V and J are TRBV7-2 and TRBJ1-5, with 9 bases identical to TRBD1. This CDR3 has 15 amino acids. The germline gives CDR1 SGHTA, CDR2 FQGNSA. The V and J ends lost 5 bases and 2 bases, in that order; junction bases with no gene match: 4. In DNA, the CDR3 is TGTGCCAGCAGCCCCCGGACAGGGGGCAATCAGCCCCAGCATTTT. Translation: CASSPRTGGNQPQHF.

The chain carries TRBV9 and TRBJ2-2; D perhaps matches TRBD1 (5 bases). Germline V gene lookup returns CDR1 SGDLS and CDR2 YYNGEE. The CDR3 totals 18 residues. The V end lost 0 bases, the J end lost 1 base, and 16 bases lay between the germline ends. DNA for the CDR3: TGTGCCAGCAGCGTAGTTCCAAGGGGCAGGCAGAACACCGGGGAGCTGTTTTTT. Protein product: CASSVVPRGRQNTGELFF.

V usage is TRBV24-1 and J usage is TRBJ2-1; 9 nucleotides agree with TRBD1. The V and J ends lost 10 bases and 0 bases, in that order; junction bases with no gene match: 9. The CDR3 covers 16 residues. Per germline, CDR1 KGHDR and CDR2 SFDVKD. The CDR3 DNA reads as TGTGCCACTCGCCTTACAGGGGGCAGCTCCTACAATGAGCAGTTCTTC. This gives the protein CATRLTGGSSYNEQFF.

The chain has TRBV5-1 and TRBJ2-1; the match to TRBD2 covers 11 bases. The length of the CDR3 is 15 residues. The V gene end was trimmed by 0 bases and the J gene end by 8 bases; junction bases not matched to a gene: 4. Per germline, CDR1 SGHRS and CDR2 YFSETQ. The CDR3 DNA reads TGCGCCAGCAGCTTGGTAGCGGGAGGGATCCATGAGCAGTTCTTC. This sequence encodes CASSLVAGGIHEQFF. The entire variable domain, with the rest obtained from reference TRBV5-1 and TRBJ2-1, is as follows: KAGVTQTPRYLIKTRGQQVTLSCSPISGHRSVSWYQQTPGQGLQFLFEYFSETQRNKGNFPGRFSGRQFSNSRSEMNVSTLELGDSALYLCASSLVAGGIHEQFFGPGTRLTVL.

The CDR3 nucleotides read TGTGCCATCAGTGAGTCTACAGACCTCGGCGAGCAGTACTTC. This gives the protein CAISESTDLGEQYF. The chain combines TRBV10-3 with TRBJ2-7; D unclear. Trimming cost V 0 bases and J 6 bases, with 12 bases left between them. This CDR3 is 14 amino acids long. CDR1 ENHRY and CDR2 SYGVKD come from the germline V gene.

The CDR3 loop reads CASSQFGGRAVGETQYF. CDR3 sequence (DNA): TGTGCCAGCAGCCAATTTGGCGGGAGGGCCGTGGGAGAGACCCAGTACTTC. V and J are TRBV3-1 (or the pseudogene TRBV3-2) and TRBJ2-5; TRBD2 aligns across 9 bases. The CDR3 length is 17 residues. Germline CDR1 reads LGHDT; CDR2 reads YNNKEL (reference sequence). After removal of 2 bases from V and 4 bases from J, the junction contained 11 bases not matched to a gene.

This clone was counted once. This chain joins TRBV29-1 and TRBJ2-7, with 14 bases aligning to TRBD2. The CDR3 length is 15 residues. After removal of 5 bases from V and 3 bases from J, the junction contained 6 bases not matched to a gene. Germline loops: CDR1 SQVTM, CDR2 ANQGSEA. CDR3 nucleotides: TGCAGCGTTAGTCTTGGGACTAGCGGGAGCTACGAGCAGTACTTC. The encoded protein is CSVSLGTSGSYEQYF.

The CDR3: CASSLEGKTADTQYF. CDR3 in DNA: TGCGCCAGCAGCTTGGAGGGGAAAACAGCAGATACGCAGTATTTT. The genes are TRBV5-1 and TRBJ2-3; D perhaps matches TRBD1 (5 bases). CDR3 length: 15 amino acids. The germline gives CDR1 SGHRS, CDR2 YFSETQ. Trimming removed 0 bases at V and 4 bases at J, with 12 bases between.

The chain recombines TRBV27 with TRBJ2-5; the D is unclear. V lost 5 bases and J 1 base, leaving 14 bases between the germline ends. The CDR3 spans 15 residues. Germline V gene data show CDR1 as MNHEY and CDR2 as SMNVEV (reference sequence). As DNA, the CDR3 is TGTGCCAGCAGTAAAGCTCTAGGAACCCAAGAGACCCAGTACTTC. This encodes CASSKALGTQETQYF.

CDR3 amino acids: CASSLGGGRALDTQYF. The CDR3 nucleotides read TGTGCCAGCAGCTTAGGGGGCGGGAGGGCCCTGGATACGCAGTATTTT. The genes are TRBV7-6 and TRBJ2-3, with 9 bases fitting TRBD2. The length of the CDR3 is 16 residues. Looked up from germline, CDR1 is SGHVS and CDR2 is FNYEAQ. The trim removed 1 base at V and 6 bases at J, leaving 8 bases unmatched. The full variable domain, completed using reference TRBV7-6 and TRBJ2-3, is GAGVSQSPRYKVTKRGQDVALRCDPISGHVSLYWYRQALGQGPEFLTYFNYEAQQDKSGLPNDRFSAERPEGSISTLTIQRTEQRDSAMYRCASSLGGGRALDTQYFGPGTRLTVL.